What follows describes a single TCR beta chain. This clone has a single count. It lacks a known antigen. Within one base of it there is no much larger clone, and no base qualities were kept. The entry originates in a study of shared clonotypes between healthy human individuals (dated by TCRdb to about 2020). Regarding the research as a whole: Two women and three men aged 18 to 49 years were included in the cohort. Per donor, leukapheresis produced somewhere between about 0.8 and 9 billion PBMCs. To increase sequencing depth and limit assay-specific biases, TCR repertoire library preparation and sequencing were carried out by different laboratories using diverse techniques. Blood TCR repertoires of a handful of healthy adults were deeply sequenced to estimate repertoire size and the extent of clonotype sharing between individuals. For each donor, CD4 naive and CD4 memory were each given three plates, CD8 naive was given two plates, and CD8 memory was given one plate.

Donors were healthy HIV-negative adults with no recently reported acute infections or vaccinations. Only Caucasian adults living in Nashville, Tennessee, USA were represented among the donors. Magnetic negative selection was used to enrich CD4+ T cells, after which naive cells were positively selected on CD45RA and the negative fraction became the memory subset. After blood collection by leukapheresis, PBMCs were isolated using Ficoll-Histopaque density gradient centrifugation and then cryopreserved in the vapor phase of liquid nitrogen. Analytical flow cytometry was used to check the purity and quantity of every magnetically sorted T cell population. Genomic DNA was isolated from every sorted fraction and measured by UV absorbance on a Nanodrop 2000c. Using the deep immunoSEQ assay, TCR CDR3 regions were amplified from genomic DNA by multiplex PCR. Extracted genomic DNA from each cell subset was distributed evenly across all wells of several immunoSEQ 96-well plates, and each plate was treated as a replicate. For sorted subsets, approximately 200 ng of genomic DNA, equivalent to tens of thousands of T cell genomes, went into each replicate PCR. Purified libraries were quantified with a Qubit 3.0 fluorometer, sized on a Bioanalyzer 2100, and re-quantified with the KAPA Library Quantification kit. Every immunoSEQ 96-well plate was sequenced on a dedicated single-read 150-cycle Illumina NextSeq 550 flow cell. The paper's data handling went like this. Because the immunoSEQ output included only junctional sequences and no quality scores, the filtering could not be the same as the filtering used for full-length reads. To assign V/J genes and CDR3, sequences were annotated using PyIR, a Python wrapper for IgBLAST v1.9, with IMGT germline references. Any read was removed if the V/J assignment was weak (E-value above 1e-6), the CDR3 was missing, or the read contained stop codons, out-of-frame junctions, or ambiguous translated residues. V3J clonotypes were defined as sequences sharing an identical inferred V gene, J gene, and CDR3 amino acid sequence. Percentage overlap between repertoires was calculated by dividing the number of shared unique clonotypes by the size of the smaller repertoire. RTK rarefaction, the Chao1 estimator, and Recon v2.1 estimates of unobserved clonotypes were used to assess repertoire richness. Generation probabilities were computed with OLGA for all TCRbeta clonotypes obtained by the gDNA method from four donors. In its TCRdb copy, this immuneACCESS table keeps in-frame sequences only and misses some clones. Where compared with another copy, unresolved V genes explain less than half of these, and the others have no known cause. Clonal size and the V and J genes are those of that table, whereas D and trimming came from the DNA. In this sample the table shows millions of clones, around nine tenths of which occur a single time. Of the sample, roughly 0.13% falls within the top ten clones.

Study-wide conclusions, independent of this receptor: Even with the large sequencing depth, rarefaction of the sorted-subset datasets indicated that sequencing was incomplete. Sampling was restricted to blood, and TCR repertoires in tissues likely differ from the TCR repertoires found in blood. Pairwise subsampling indicated that sequencing depth was expected to affect the degree of clonotype sharing among donors. Compared with non-shared clonotypes, the clonotypes found in all four sorted-subset donors had higher generation probabilities. Estimated clonotype richness was generally larger for naive than for memory subsets. Because the study included only a small number of donors, the genetic and exposure-history diversity represented was limited. Sharing across a few donors was observed for about 5% of naive CD4, 3% to 3.5% of naive CD8, about 2.3% of memory CD4, and around 0.4% of memory CD8 clonotypes.

From cysteine to phenylalanine, the CDR3 is 15 amino acids long. Left in the record is the CDR3 DNA by itself, 45 bases read in frame from the first base. V ends up 6 bases short and J 3 bases short, with an unmatched junction base count of 5. The germline V gene provides CDR1 MDHEN and CDR2 SYDVKM. This TCR derives from a man younger than 30 in good health. The sequenced sample consisted of naive CD4+ T cells sorted from blood. Taken with the paper, the label for cell subset or site translates to: CD45RA+ positively selected. The chain is encoded by TRBV28 joined to TRBJ1-6; 7 central nucleotides agree with TRBD1. CDR3 region: CASSTGTVYNSPLHF. The DNA sequence reads TGTGCCAGCAGCACCGGGACAGTCTATAATTCACCCCTCCACTTT.